A single sample is the source of the 29 T cell receptor beta chains below, sequenced in a study of glioma-infiltrating T cells after dendritic cell vaccination. Libraries were prepared by immunoSEQ multiplex PCR; TCRdb keeps only in-frame clonotypes and omits some of them. Here the sample spans roughly 100,000 clones, more than 80% being singletons. Sequenced here: blood, sampled before dendritic cell vaccination. These TCRs come from a human donor with glioblastoma.

V usage is TRBV18 and J usage is TRBJ1-2, with D hard to call. The CDR3 is 13 residues long. Germline CDR1 and CDR2: KGHSH and LQKENI. The V end lost 0 bases, the J end lost 4 bases, and 6 bases lay between the germline ends. CDR3 loop: CASSPPGSYGYTF. The CDR3 bases are TGTGCCAGCTCACCACCGGGCAGCTATGGCTACACCTTC.

The chain couples TRBV7-2 to TRBJ2-1, with D perhaps matching TRBD2 (5 bases). Germline loops: CDR1 SGHTA, CDR2 FQGNSA. This CDR3 is built from 13 residues. V lost 5 bases and J lost 6, with 11 bases in between. The CDR3 coding sequence is TGTGCCAGCAGCCTCGAGGGCCGCAATGAGCAGTTCTTC. Its protein is CASSLEGRNEQFF.

The rearrangement links TRBV10-3 to TRBJ1-4, with 10 bases aligning to TRBD1. Germline V gene sequence: CDR1 ENHRY, CDR2 SYGVKD. This CDR3 has 14 residues. J lost 8 bases, V lost 6 bases, and 6 bases had no gene match. In nucleotides, the CDR3 is TGTGCCATCAGCCCCGGGACAGGGGTCGAAAAACTGTTTTTT. It translates to CAISPGTGVEKLFF.

This clone was counted between two and nine times. The chain joins TRBV28 to TRBJ2-7; tentatively, D is TRBD1 (5 bases). The CDR3 covers 12 residues. Germline V gene lookup returns CDR1 MDHEN and CDR2 SYDVKM. Deletions cut 3 bases from V and 4 bases from J, with 7 bases between. The CDR3 bases are TGTGCCAGCAGTTTTTCAGGGTACGAGCAGTACTTC. Its translation: CASSFSGYEQYF.

This chain joins TRBV30 and TRBJ1-1; D is perhaps TRBD1 (6 bases). The CDR3 is 13 amino acids. Germline CDR1 GTSNPN, CDR2 SVGIG (reference sequence). The ends were cut back, 1 base at V and 5 bases at J, with 11 bases in the middle. CDR3 nucleotides: TGTGCCTGGAGTGGGATTCAGGGGACTGAAGCTTTCTTT. Its translation is CAWSGIQGTEAFF.

This rearrangement joins TRBV7-6 to TRBJ1-1; D possibly corresponds to TRBD1 (6 bases). This CDR3 contains 13 residues. In germline, CDR1 is SGHVS, CDR2 FNYEAQ. V lost 5 bases and J 0 bases, leaving 7 bases between the germline ends. CDR3 residues: CASSKGVNTEAFF. CDR3 sequence (DNA): TGTGCCAGCAGCAAGGGGGTGAACACTGAAGCTTTCTTT.

The rearrangement uses TRBV10-3 and TRBJ1-3; no clear D gene. In germline, CDR1 is ENHRY, CDR2 SYGVKD. V dropped 2 bases and J dropped 0 bases, with 11 bases sitting between them. The CDR3 spans 16 residues. The CDR3 DNA reads as TGTGCCATCAGTGAGGAGGGCCCACACTCTGGAAACACCATATATTTT. It specifies CAISEEGPHSGNTIYF.

V and J are TRBV5-4 and TRBJ1-4; 7 bases align to TRBD1. The CDR3 sequence is 14 residues long. Germline trimming cut 2 bases from V and 8 bases from J; bases unmatched to any gene: 6. Germline loops: CDR1 SGHNT, CDR2 YYREEE (reference sequence). Here the CDR3 DNA reads TGTGCCAGCAGCTTAGACAGGGAAGGGGAAAAACTGTTTTTT. It codes for CASSLDREGEKLFF. The full variable domain, with the rest looked up from reference TRBV5-4 and TRBJ1-4, is ETGVTQSPTHLIKTRGQQVTLRCSSQSGHNTVSWYQQALGQGPQFIFQYYREEENGRGNFPPRFSGLQFPNYSSELNVNALELDDSALYLCASSLDREGEKLFFGSGTQLSVL.

The gene calls are TRBV5-1 and TRBJ1-4; 7 bases fit TRBD1. Germline values: CDR1 SGHRS, CDR2 YFSETQ. This CDR3 region has 15 residues. V lost 0 bases to trimming and J lost 4 bases; unmatched junction nucleotides: 3. The CDR3 bases are TGCGCCAGCAGCTTGGTGGGACAGAATAATGAAAAACTGTTTTTT. Protein product: CASSLVGQNNEKLFF.

This rearrangement joins TRBV7-9 to TRBJ2-7; D is unclear. The germline gives CDR1 SEHNR, CDR2 FQNEAQ (reference sequence). Trimming took 1 base from V and 7 from J, leaving 11 bases between them. The CDR3 covers 13 residues. The CDR3 loop is CASSLGGSGEQYF. DNA for the CDR3: TGTGCCAGCAGCTTAGGAGGCTCCGGGGAGCAGTACTTC.

The chain uses TRBV2 and TRBJ2-7, with TRBD2 as a possible D gene (6 bases). The CDR3 extends over 15 amino acids. The V and J ends lost 7 bases and 1 base respectively, with 17 bases between them. From germline, CDR1 is SNHLY and CDR2 FYNNEI. CDR3 sequence reads: CASITRGTDSYEQYF. CDR3 DNA: TGTGCCAGCATCACAAGAGGGACTGATTCCTACGAGCAGTACTTC. The variable domain in full, with the rest retrieved from reference TRBV2 and TRBJ2-7, is EPEVTQTPSHQVTQMGQEVILRCVPISNHLYFYWYRQILGQKVEFLVSFYNNEISEKSEIFDDQFSVERPDGSNFTLKIRSTKLEDSAMYFCASITRGTDSYEQYFGPGTRLTVT.

The rearrangement links TRBV4-1 to TRBJ2-5; maybe TRBD2 (6 bases). V was shortened by 0 bases and J by 5 bases, with 13 bases between the two germline ends. The CDR3 contains 15 residues. Germline V CDR1 and CDR2: MGHRA, YSYEKL. Here the CDR3 reads CASSQDSGRGETQYF. The CDR3 DNA reads as TGCGCCAGCAGCCAAGATTCGGGACGGGGGGAGACCCAGTACTTC.

This clone has just a few counts. The CDR3 is CASTRSSGNTIYF. CDR3 sequence (DNA): TGCGCCAGCACCCGGAGCTCTGGAAACACCATATATTTT. The chain recombines TRBV10-1 with TRBJ1-3; D not certain. V gave up 7 bases and J gave up 0 bases, with 7 bases separating them. Germline V gene lookup returns CDR1 WNHNN and CDR2 SYGVQD (reference sequence). CDR3 length: 13 residues.

The gene calls are TRBV2 and TRBJ2-7; TRBD1 aligns across 7 bases. The CDR3 totals 16 residues. The germline V gene has CDR1 SNHLY and CDR2 FYNNEI. V shed 4 bases, J shed 3 bases, and the junction held 12 bases outside the gene matches. The chain's CDR3 is CASSAPRGQLNYEQYF. CDR3 nucleotides: TGTGCCAGCAGTGCCCCTAGGGGGCAGTTAAACTACGAGCAGTACTTC.

J is TRBJ2-3 and V is TRBV30; perhaps TRBD2 as D (7 bases). This CDR3 region has 14 residues. V dropped 3 bases and J dropped 6 bases, with 16 bases sitting between them. CDR1 is GTSNPN, CDR2 SVGIG, per germline (reference sequence). Here the CDR3 reads CAWSLGGAGDTQYF. The CDR3 DNA reads as TGTGCCTGGAGCCTAGGGGGGGCGGGGGATACGCAGTATTTT. The complete variable domain, with remaining parts taken from reference TRBV30 and TRBJ2-3, reads SQTIHQWPATLVQPVGSPLSLECTVEGTSNPNLYWYRQAAGRGLQLLFYSVGIGQISSEVPQNLSASRPQDRQFILSSKKLLLSDSGFYLCAWSLGGAGDTQYFGPGTRLTVL.

A few counts support this clone. This rearrangement joins TRBV9 to TRBJ1-4; 7 bases map to TRBD1. Trimming removed 0 bases from V and 8 bases from J; junction bases left unmatched: 13. This CDR3 is 17 amino acids long. Germline CDR1 reads SGDLS; CDR2 reads YYNGEE. CDR3 nucleotide sequence: TGTGCCAGCAGCGTAGCTAAGGGGGCCCGGAGTTGGGAAAAACTGTTTTTT. It yields the protein CASSVAKGARSWEKLFF.

This clone has only one observation. The chain links TRBV7-8 to TRBJ2-3; weak D call: TRBD2 (5 bases). Trimming took off 2 bases at V and 2 bases at J, with 8 bases between the two ends. Germline V lookup: CDR1 SGHVS, CDR2 FQNEAQ. This CDR3 contains 14 residues. Here the CDR3 reads CASSLLANTDTQYF. The CDR3 DNA follows: TGTGCCAGCAGCTTACTAGCCAACACAGATACGCAGTATTTT.

In this sample, this clone turned up once. The chain joins TRBV30 to TRBJ1-1; possible D gene TRBD1, 6 bases. CDR3 length: 13 residues. Trimming left V 3 bases short and J 1 base short, with 9 bases between. CDR1 GTSNPN and CDR2 SVGIG come from the germline V gene (reference sequence). Written as DNA, the CDR3 is TGTGCCTGGAGCTTGGACAGGAACACTGAAGCTTTCTTT. This encodes CAWSLDRNTEAFF.

The rearrangement uses TRBV10-3 and TRBJ2-5, with 15 bases matching TRBD2. The germline V gene encodes CDR1 ENHRY and CDR2 SYGVKD. V was clipped by 10 bases and J by 4 bases; unmatched bases: 10. The CDR3 consists of 16 residues. The CDR3 is CATSGTSGGTVETQYF. The CDR3 region has the DNA TGTGCCACGAGTGGGACTAGCGGGGGGACGGTAGAGACCCAGTACTTC.

The V and J genes are TRBV27 and TRBJ2-7; TRBD1 matches at 10 bases. Unmatched junction bases numbered 5, after V lost 4 bases and J lost 5 bases. This CDR3 region has 14 residues. Germline loops: CDR1 MNHEY, CDR2 SMNVEV (reference sequence). CDR3 amino acids: CASSSRDRGHEQYF. In nucleotides, the CDR3 is TGTGCCAGCAGTTCCCGGGACAGGGGCCACGAGCAGTACTTC.

This chain connects TRBV19 to TRBJ2-1; D unclear. V lost 5 bases and J lost 8, with 16 bases in between. Germline V gene lookup returns CDR1 LNHDA and CDR2 SQIVND (reference sequence). The CDR3 has 14 amino acids. This chain's CDR3 is CASSWNPLSHEQFF. For the CDR3, the DNA is TGTGCCAGTAGTTGGAACCCCCTTAGCCATGAGCAGTTCTTC.

The V and J genes are TRBV9 and TRBJ2-1; D possibly corresponds to TRBD2 (6 bases). Trimming took off 2 bases at V and 5 bases at J, with 14 bases between the two ends. Germline V CDR1 and CDR2: SGDLS, YYNGEE. This CDR3 is built from 15 residues. CDR3 nucleotide sequence: TGTGCCAGCAGCGTGAGTTTTGGAGGGAACAATGAGCAGTTCTTC. This codes for CASSVSFGGNNEQFF.

The chain is built from TRBV21-1 and TRBJ1-5. TRBV21-1 is a pseudogene locus. The CDR3 consists of 15 residues. The CDR3 DNA is TGTGCCGGAGAGCCGGGGGGCTGGTGCAATCAGCCCCAGCATTTT. This sequence encodes CAGEPGGWCNQPQHF.

The V call is TRBV5-6, the J call TRBJ2-7; tentative D call: TRBD2 (5 bases). V was trimmed by 4 bases and J by 3 bases, leaving 8 bases between them. Germline CDR1 reads SGHDT; CDR2 reads YYEEEE. The CDR3 is 12 residues long. In DNA, the CDR3 is TGTGCCAGCAGCGGAGGTTACTACGAGCAGTACTTC. This sequence encodes CASSGGYYEQYF.

This chain joins TRBV5-4 and TRBJ2-5; tentatively, D is TRBD1 (6 bases). This CDR3 comprises 16 residues. V lost 4 bases, J lost 2 bases, and 18 bases lay in between. Germline V gives CDR1 SGHNT, CDR2 YYREEE (reference sequence). The DNA of the CDR3 is TGTGCCAGCAGCGAACAGCTGGGGGCCACACAAGAGACCCAGTACTTC. It yields the protein CASSEQLGATQETQYF.

The chain joins TRBV5-1 to TRBJ1-2; D uncertain. Trimming took 0 bases from V and 2 from J, leaving 17 bases between them. The CDR3 is 17 residues long. In germline, CDR1 is SGHRS, CDR2 YFSETQ. The CDR3 DNA sequence: TGCGCCAGCAGCTTGGCTCCAGGCACATCCACCAACTATGGCTACACCTTC. The encoded protein is CASSLAPGTSTNYGYTF.

In its sample, this clone was seen once. The V and J genes are TRBV6-5 and TRBJ2-1, with 7 bases matching TRBD1. CDR3 length: 13 amino acids. After removal of 6 bases from V and 5 bases from J, the junction contained 4 bases not matched to a gene. Looked up from germline, CDR1 is MNHEY and CDR2 is SVGAGI. The CDR3 DNA sequence: TGTGCCAGCAGCCGCGACAGGGACAATGAGCAGTTCTTC. It encodes CASSRDRDNEQFF.

The chain recombines TRBV5-1 with TRBJ1-2; TRBD1 agrees at 12 bases. CDR3 length: 16 amino acids. The trim removed 4 bases at V and 8 bases at J, leaving 12 bases unmatched. Germline loops: CDR1 SGHRS, CDR2 YFSETQ. CDR3 sequence reads: CASSLNLGTGGEGYTF. DNA of the CDR3: TGCGCCAGCAGCCTAAACCTAGGGACAGGGGGCGAAGGCTACACCTTC.

The V gene is TRBV10-3, the J gene TRBJ1-1, with a weak D call TRBD1 (6 bases). The CDR3 sequence is 18 residues long. Looked up from germline, CDR1 is ENHRY and CDR2 is SYGVKD. V lost 6 bases, J lost 1 base, and 24 bases lay in between. CDR3 amino acids: CAISHPRDRRLANTEAFF. The CDR3 nucleotides read TGTGCCATCAGCCACCCGCGAGACAGGCGACTTGCGAACACTGAAGCTTTCTTT.